This T cell receptor (beta chain) was profiled in a study of post-analysis software for immune sequencing data. Across the whole study: Some patients lacked subtype; others had relapsing-remitting, secondary progressive or progressive-relapsing disease. Findings of the study overall: Pronounced co-clustering by F measure was evident among identically batched samples. Controls had significantly higher normalized Chao1 diversity than multiple sclerosis patients. Roughly five TRBV segments appeared more often in patients than in controls, and TRBV5-6, TRBV5-1 and TRBV20-1 were among these.

Unique molecular identifiers were present in the TCR beta cDNA libraries. TCRdb fed the PCR reads into MiXCR, producing one record per CDR3 protein. Of roughly 600,000 distinct CDR3 sequences in the sample, 44% were seen once. Trimming at V came to 6 bases and at J to 8 bases, leaving 6 bases not matched to a gene. The CDR3 is 14 amino acids. Comment on this clonotype: The antigen is unknown.

The V call is TRBV12-3 or TRBV12-4, the J call TRBJ2-1, with 11 bases lining up with TRBD2. This clonotype was obtained from a girl aged 5 to 17 with multiple sclerosis. Sequenced input: blood. CDR3 sequence: CASRLAGASDEQFF. CDR3 nucleotides: TGTGCCAGCAGACTAGCGGGAGCGTCGGATGAGCAGTTCTTC.